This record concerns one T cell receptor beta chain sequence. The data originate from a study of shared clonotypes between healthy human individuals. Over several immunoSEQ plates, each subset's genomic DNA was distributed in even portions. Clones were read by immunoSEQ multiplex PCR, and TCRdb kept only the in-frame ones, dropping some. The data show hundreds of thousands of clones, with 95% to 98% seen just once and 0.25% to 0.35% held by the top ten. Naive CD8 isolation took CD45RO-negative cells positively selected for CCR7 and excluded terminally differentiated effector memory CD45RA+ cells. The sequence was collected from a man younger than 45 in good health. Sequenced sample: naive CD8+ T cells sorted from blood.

The CDR3 region is CASSLTGADTQYF. The CDR3 coding sequence is TGTGCCAGCAGCTTAACGGGCGCAGATACGCAGTATTTT. The V and J genes are TRBV7-3 and TRBJ2-3; D is unresolved. Germline CDR1 SGHTA, CDR2 FQGTGA. The CDR3 consists of 13 residues. Trimming stripped 0 bases from V and 4 bases from J, with 5 bases between.